This TCR beta chain was found in a study of blood T cell repertoires in COVID-19. Germline V gene lookup returns CDR1 LNHDA and CDR2 SQIVND (reference sequence). The J segment lost 1 base and the V segment lost 1 base, leaving 8 bases of the junction unmatched. The CDR3 is 18 amino acids. Generated by immunoSEQ multiplex PCR, the TCRdb table keeps only in-frame clones and is missing some. The data contain about 190,000 clones, 85% to 90% of them singletons. The rearrangement uses TRBV19 and TRBJ2-3; 10 bases agree with TRBD2. The sample consisted of PBMCs or T cells enriched from blood (not recorded which). The sequence came from a woman aged 40 to 50 in a cohort exposed to, infected with or recovered from COVID-19 (not recorded which). CDR3 loop: CASSIVITSGDRTDTQYF. In DNA, the CDR3 is TGTGCCAGTAGTATAGTAATCACTAGCGGGGACCGCACAGATACGCAGTATTTT.